The next 6 T cell receptor beta chains were all read from a single sample in a study of beta chain features in type 1 diabetes. Expressed TCRB transcripts were sequenced, since all the RNA that had been isolated was reverse transcribed. Clones were sequenced by immunoSEQ multiplex PCR, and TCRdb holds only the in-frame ones, with some missing. The table has 680,000 or so clones, 15% to 17% seen once. Material: naive CD4+ T cells from blood. These receptors all come from a man aged 18 to 30 in good health.

The V call is TRBV11-1, the J call TRBJ2-1, with 10 bases lining up with TRBD1. Germline V CDR1 and CDR2: SGHAT, FQDESV (reference sequence). V lost 5 bases, J lost 2 bases, and 6 bases stayed unmatched. The CDR3 sequence is 16 residues long. The CDR3 sequence is CASSPWTGGTYNEQFF. CDR3 in DNA: TGTGCCAGCAGCCCTTGGACAGGGGGAACCTACAATGAGCAGTTCTTC.

Only a few counts were recorded for this clone. V usage is TRBV28 and J usage is TRBJ2-5, with 7 nucleotides matching TRBD2. The J call is doubtful: the DNA matches TRBJ2-7 better. There are 15 residues in the CDR3. Germline lookup yields CDR1 MDHEN and CDR2 SYDVKM. CDR3 in amino acids: CASSSSPGGSYEQYF. The CDR3 coding sequence is TGTGCCAGCAGTTCTTCTCCGGGAGGCTCATACGAGCAGTACTTC.

The chain recombines TRBV5-4 with TRBJ2-1, with D tentatively TRBD1 (5 bases). Trimming removed 4 bases from V and 5 bases from J, with 16 bases in between. There are 15 residues in the CDR3. Germline CDR1 SGHNT, CDR2 YYREEE (reference sequence). Here the CDR3 reads CASSTPKGRNNEQFF. The CDR3 DNA reads TGTGCCAGCAGCACCCCGAAGGGGCGAAACAATGAGCAGTTCTTC.

This clone was counted between two and nine times. This sequence joins TRBV5-1 and TRBJ1-5; D not certain. The CDR3 contains 16 residues. CDR1 and CDR2 (germline): SGHRS, YFSETQ. Trimming took off 2 bases at V and 3 bases at J, with 15 bases between the two ends. The CDR3 is CASSLGGSGSNQPQHF. CDR3 DNA: TGCGCCAGCAGCTTAGGTGGATCCGGATCCAATCAGCCCCAGCATTTT. Full variable domain (outside the CDR3, taken from reference TRBV5-1 and TRBJ1-5): KAGVTQTPRYLIKTRGQQVTLSCSPISGHRSVSWYQQTPGQGLQFLFEYFSETQRNKGNFPGRFSGRQFSNSRSEMNVSTLELGDSALYLCASSLGGSGSNQPQHFGDGTRLSIL.

Concerning this clone: In the same sample, other DNA sequences code for this CDR3. The rearrangement joins TRBV4-3 to TRBJ1-4; D possibly corresponds to TRBD1 (6 bases). V was clipped by 2 bases and J by 7 bases, with 11 bases between them. The CDR3 loop spans 14 amino acids. Germline V gene sequence: CDR1 LGHNA, CDR2 YSLEER. The CDR3 sequence: CASSQTGLSEKLFF. As DNA, the CDR3 is TGCGCCAGCAGCCAAACAGGGCTCAGTGAAAAACTGTTTTTT.

This chain joins TRBV18 and TRBJ1-2; TRBD1 is a possible D gene (5 bases). V lost 0 bases and J 8 bases, leaving 16 bases between the germline ends. CDR3 length: 15 residues. The germline V gene has CDR1 KGHSH and CDR2 LQKENI. The CDR3 sequence is CASSPPSGSIVGYTF. CDR3 coding DNA: TGTGCCAGCTCACCACCGTCAGGGTCCATTGTGGGCTACACCTTC.